Sequencing of this T cell receptor (beta chain) was carried out in a study of control samples from healthy donors and cancer patients (dated by TCRdb to 2019 to 2021). The method was the immunoSEQ multiplex PCR assay. Held by TCRdb, this immuneACCESS table contains in-frame sequences only and omits some clones. Under half of the omission traces to an unresolved V gene where checked; the cause of the rest is unknown. The sample yields more than 95,000 clones; 80% to 90% were counted once. The top ten constitute about 8.7% of the sample. V and J are truncated by 0 bases and 0 bases respectively, leaving an intervening sequence of 6 bases. The CDR3 spans 15 residues, from the cysteine through the phenylalanine. Just the 45-base CDR3 DNA is kept, in frame starting at base 1. The germline V gene yields MGHRA for CDR1 and YSYEKL for CDR2. Points on this clone: Its antigen specificity is not known. The record has no base qualities; no much larger clone is one base away.

This sequence uses TRBV4-1 and TRBJ2-4; the D segment cannot be called with confidence. The sequencing input was blood. This clonotype was sampled from a man between 40 and 49 years old in good health. The CDR3 corresponds to CASSQDPRAKNIQYF. Here is the DNA: TGCGCCAGCAGCCAAGACCCACGAGCCAAAAACATTCAGTACTTC.